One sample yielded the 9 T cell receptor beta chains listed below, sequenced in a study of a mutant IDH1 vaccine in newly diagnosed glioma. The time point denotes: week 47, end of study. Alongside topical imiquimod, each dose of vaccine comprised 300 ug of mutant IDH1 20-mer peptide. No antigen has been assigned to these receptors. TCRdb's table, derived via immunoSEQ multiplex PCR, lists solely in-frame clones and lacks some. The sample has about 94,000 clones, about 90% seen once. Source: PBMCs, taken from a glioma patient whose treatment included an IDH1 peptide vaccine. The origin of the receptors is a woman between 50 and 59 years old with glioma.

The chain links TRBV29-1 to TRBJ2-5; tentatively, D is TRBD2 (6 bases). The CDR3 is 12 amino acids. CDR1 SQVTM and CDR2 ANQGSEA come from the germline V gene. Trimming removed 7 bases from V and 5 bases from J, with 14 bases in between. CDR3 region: CSGGAGKETQYF. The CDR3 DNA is TGCAGCGGAGGGGCGGGGAAGGAGACCCAGTACTTC. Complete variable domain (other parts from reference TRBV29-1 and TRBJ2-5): SAVISQKPSRDICQRGTSLTIQCQVDSQVTMMFWYRQQPGQSLTLIATANQGSEATYESGFVIDKFPISRPNLTFSTLTVSNMSPEDSSIYLCSGGAGKETQYFGPGTRLLVL.

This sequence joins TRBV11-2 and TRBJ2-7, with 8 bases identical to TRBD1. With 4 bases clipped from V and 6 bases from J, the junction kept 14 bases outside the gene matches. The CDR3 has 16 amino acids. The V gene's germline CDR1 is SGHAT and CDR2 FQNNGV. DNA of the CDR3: TGTGCCAGCAGCTCCCGTCGAAAAGGACAGGGCCCCGAGCAGTACTTC. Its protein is CASSSRRKGQGPEQYF.

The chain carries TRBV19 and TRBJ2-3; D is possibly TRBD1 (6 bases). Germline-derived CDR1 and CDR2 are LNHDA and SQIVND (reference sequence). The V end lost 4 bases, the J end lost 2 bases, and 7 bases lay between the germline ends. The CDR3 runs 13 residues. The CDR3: CASSTGVTDTQYF. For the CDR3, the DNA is TGTGCCAGTAGTACAGGGGTCACAGATACGCAGTATTTT.

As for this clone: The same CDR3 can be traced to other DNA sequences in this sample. DNA of the CDR3: TGCGCCAGCAGCTTGGATTCCTACAATGAGCAGTTCTTC. Its protein product is CASSLDSYNEQFF. V gene TRBV5-1 combines with J gene TRBJ2-1; D call uncertain. Trimming pared 0 bases from V and 1 base from J, leaving 2 bases between. CDR1 is SGHRS, CDR2 YFSETQ, per germline. This CDR3 spans 13 amino acids.

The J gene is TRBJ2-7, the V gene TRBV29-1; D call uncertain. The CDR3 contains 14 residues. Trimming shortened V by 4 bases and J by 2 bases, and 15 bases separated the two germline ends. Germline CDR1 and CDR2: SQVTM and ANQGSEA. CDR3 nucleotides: TGCAGCGTTGTGCCCTCTCCAGGTACCTACGAGCAGTACTTC. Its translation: CSVVPSPGTYEQYF.

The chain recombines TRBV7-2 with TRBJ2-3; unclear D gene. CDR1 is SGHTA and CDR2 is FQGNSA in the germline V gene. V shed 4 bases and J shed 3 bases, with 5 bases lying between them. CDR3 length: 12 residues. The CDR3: CASSWDTDTQYF. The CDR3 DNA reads TGTGCCAGCAGCTGGGATACAGATACGCAGTATTTT.

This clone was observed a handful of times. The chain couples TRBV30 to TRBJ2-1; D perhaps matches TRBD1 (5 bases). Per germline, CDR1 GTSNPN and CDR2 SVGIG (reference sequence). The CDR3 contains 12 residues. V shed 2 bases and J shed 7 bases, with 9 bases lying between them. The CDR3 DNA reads TGTGCCTGGAGTAGGGGTCAAAATGAGCAGTTCTTC. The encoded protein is CAWSRGQNEQFF.

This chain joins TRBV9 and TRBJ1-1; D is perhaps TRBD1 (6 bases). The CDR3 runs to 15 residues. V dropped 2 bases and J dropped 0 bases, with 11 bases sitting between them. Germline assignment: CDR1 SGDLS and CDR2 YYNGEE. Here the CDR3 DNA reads TGTGCCAGCAGCGTCGAGGACAGATTGAACACTGAAGCTTTCTTT. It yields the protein CASSVEDRLNTEAFF.

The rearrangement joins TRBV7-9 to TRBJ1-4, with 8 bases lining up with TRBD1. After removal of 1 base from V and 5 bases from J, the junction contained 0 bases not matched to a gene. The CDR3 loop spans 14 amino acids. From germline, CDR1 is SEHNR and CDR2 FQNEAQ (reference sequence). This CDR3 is CASSLGTGNEKLFF. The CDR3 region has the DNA TGTGCCAGCAGCTTAGGGACAGGGAATGAAAAACTGTTTTTT.